The clone carrying this T cell receptor beta chain was recorded only once. What it binds is unknown. This sample is drawn from a study of cytomegalovirus exposure and HLA in healthy donors. Study conclusions and caveats: Researchers reported in a later analysis that a missense DCLRE1C variant was tied to TCR beta V- and J-gene trimming. Per published reports, the classifier diagnosed cytomegalovirus status with high specificity and sensitivity. Cytomegalovirus association was assigned to about 180 TCR beta chains. In a later analysis, donors in an Asian-associated ancestry cluster reportedly had fewer N-insertions in productive TCRs than the cohort mean.

In germline, CDR1 is SGHDT, CDR2 YYEEEE. The CDR3 covers 14 residues. The trim removed 2 bases at V and 5 bases at J, leaving 3 bases unmatched. It was with 60 Vbeta and 13 Jbeta primers that the PCR ran. Measured with immunoSEQ multiplex PCR; TCRdb has only the in-frame clones, and not every one. The data hold about 160,000 clones, with approximately 80% observed a single time. The chain recombines TRBV5-6 with TRBJ2-5; 10 bases fit TRBD2. The receptor comes from a man aged 30 to 45 in good health and CMV-seropositive. The sequencing input was PBMCs. CDR3 sequence (DNA): TGTGCCAGCAGCTTACTAGCGGGGATGGAGACCCAGTACTTC. Translated: CASSLLAGMETQYF.